A single sample is the source of the 21 T cell receptor beta chains below, sequenced in a study of shared clonotypes between healthy human individuals. Repertoires were generated with immunoSEQ multiplex PCR, while TCRdb's copy carries only in-frame clones and drops some. The sample yields about 2 million clones, about 95% seen once. Material: naive CD4+ T cells sorted from blood. Subset in this sample: CD45RA+ positively selected. These receptors originate from a man between 18 and 29 years old in good health.

The rearrangement joins TRBV19 to TRBJ2-2; D remains unclear. Germline V CDR1 and CDR2: LNHDA, SQIVND (reference sequence). V lost 11 bases, J lost 4 bases, and 8 bases lay in between. The CDR3 is made up of 11 amino acids. CDR3 bases: TGTGCCTCCGGATTCACCGGGGAGCTGTTTTTT. Its protein product is CASGFTGELFF.

This clone was observed a handful of times. This chain links TRBV10-3 with TRBJ1-6; D uncertain. The CDR3 contains 13 residues. Trimming stripped 10 bases from V and 6 bases from J, with 13 bases between. The germline CDR1 and CDR2 sequences are ENHRY and SYGVKD. CDR3 region: CATRRAGNSPLHF. CDR3 DNA: TGTGCCACCCGAAGGGCCGGTAATTCACCCCTCCACTTT.

The chain is built from TRBV28 and TRBJ2-7, with D perhaps matching TRBD1 (5 bases). CDR1 and CDR2 from the germline V gene are MDHEN and SYDVKM. This CDR3 comprises 13 residues. The germline V and J ends were trimmed by 1 base and 12 bases, with 16 bases remaining between them. The CDR3 region is CASSLSPPDTVYF. DNA for the CDR3: TGTGCCAGCAGTTTATCCCCTCCGGACACCGTGTACTTC.

V and J are TRBV5-4 and TRBJ2-7, with 7 bases lining up with TRBD2. Looked up from germline, CDR1 is SGHNT and CDR2 is YYREEE (reference sequence). The CDR3 is made up of 16 amino acids. V shed 5 bases and J 6 bases; nucleotides not matched to a gene: 17. As DNA, the CDR3 is TGTGCCAGCAGTAAACCCATAGCGGGTGGGCGATCCGAGCAGTACTTC. It yields the protein CASSKPIAGGRSEQYF.

The gene calls are TRBV7-8 and TRBJ1-3, with 7 bases identical to TRBD1. J was trimmed by 0 bases and V by 0 bases; bases with no gene match: 5. There are 17 residues in the CDR3. Germline assignment: CDR1 SGHVS and CDR2 FQNEAQ. The CDR3 nucleotides are TGTGCCAGCAGCTTAGCAACAGGGGCCACCTCTGGAAACACCATATATTTT. Its translation: CASSLATGATSGNTIYF.

The chain links TRBV15 to TRBJ2-4; 7 bases are shared with TRBD1. The J segment lost 2 bases and the V segment lost 0 bases, leaving 4 bases of the junction unmatched. CDR1 and CDR2 (germline): LNHNV, YYDKDF (reference sequence). The CDR3 loop spans 16 amino acids. As DNA, the CDR3 is TGTGCCACCAGCAGAGATACAGGGGCAACCAAAAACATTCAGTACTTC. This translates into CATSRDTGATKNIQYF.

The rearrangement links TRBV30 to TRBJ2-3; tentative D call: TRBD2 (6 bases). The germline V gene has CDR1 GTSNPN and CDR2 SVGIG (reference sequence). The CDR3 covers 18 residues. V was clipped by 0 bases and J by 1 base, with 20 bases between them. CDR3 loop: CAWSVDRVSGGGTDTQYF. The CDR3 bases are TGTGCCTGGAGTGTAGATAGGGTTAGCGGAGGGGGCACAGATACGCAGTATTTT.

This chain links TRBV11-2 with TRBJ1-2, with D hard to call. V was trimmed by 1 base and J by 6 bases, leaving 15 bases between them. Per germline, CDR1 SGHAT and CDR2 FQNNGV. This CDR3 has 15 amino acids. The CDR3 here is CASSLARLSFDGYTF. CDR3 bases: TGTGCCAGCAGCTTAGCACGATTGAGTTTTGATGGCTACACCTTC.

This sequence joins TRBV18 and TRBJ2-3; 9 bases agree with TRBD2. Germline loops: CDR1 KGHSH, CDR2 LQKENI. CDR3 size: 14 residues. Germline trimming cut 10 bases from V and 2 bases from J; bases unmatched to any gene: 7. The CDR3, as DNA: TGTGCCACCTCGACTAGCGGAACCACAGATACGCAGTATTTT. It yields the protein CATSTSGTTDTQYF.

The chain employs TRBV1 and TRBJ2-2. TRBV1 is recorded as a pseudogene. This CDR3 comprises 12 residues. CDR3 loop: CTSSQEDGELFF. The CDR3, as DNA: TGCACCAGCAGCCAAGAGGACGGGGAGCTGTTTTTT.

The chain recombines TRBV11-2 with TRBJ2-3, with 7 bases aligning to TRBD2. The CDR3 is 15 amino acids. The germline gives CDR1 SGHAT, CDR2 FQNNGV. Trimming took 4 bases from V and 2 from J; bases not matched to a gene: 6. The CDR3 DNA reads as TGTGCCAGCAGCTACCGGGACTACAACACAGATACGCAGTATTTT. Its translation is CASSYRDYNTDTQYF.

The CDR3, as DNA: TGCGCCAGCAGTGAGTCCTCACCGGTGGGGACCCAGTACTTC. Translating gives CASSESSPVGTQYF. The chain recombines TRBV10-1 with TRBJ2-5; D is ambiguous. Germline loops: CDR1 WNHNN, CDR2 SYGVQD (reference sequence). The V and J ends lost 0 bases and 7 bases respectively, with 12 bases between them. This CDR3 comprises 14 residues.

The chain links TRBV9 to TRBJ2-7; D gene uncertain. The CDR3 is 14 amino acids. Trimming took 0 bases from V and 0 from J, leaving 7 bases between them. Germline CDR1 and CDR2: SGDLS and YYNGEE. Written as DNA, the CDR3 is TGTGCCAGCAGCGTAGTTCCCACCTCCTACGAGCAGTACTTC. This encodes CASSVVPTSYEQYF.

The chain combines TRBV4-3 with TRBJ2-7; D uncertain. The CDR3 has 14 residues. Germline CDR1 and CDR2: LGHNA and YSLEER. Trimming removed 1 base at V and 2 bases at J, with 9 bases between. CDR3 protein: CASSQGVATYEQYF. The CDR3 DNA reads as TGCGCCAGCAGCCAAGGGGTTGCAACCTACGAGCAGTACTTC.

J is TRBJ2-7 and V is TRBV10-2, with D possibly TRBD1 on 5 matching bases. The CDR3 loop spans 13 amino acids. Germline V gene lookup returns CDR1 WSHSY and CDR2 SAAADI. V was clipped by 3 bases and J by 2 bases, with 8 bases between them. CDR3 bases: TGCGCCAGCAGTGAACAGGTTCCCTACGAGCAGTACTTC. Translated, it gives CASSEQVPYEQYF.

V gene TRBV21-1 combines with J gene TRBJ2-7; the D call of TRBD2 is as the table states it, not checked on the DNA. TRBV21-1 is a documented pseudogene. This CDR3 is built from 16 residues. CDR3 protein: CASSKGIVGGNYEQYF. CDR3 in DNA: TGTGCCAGCAGCAAAGGAATCGTGGGGGGTAACTACGAGCAGTACTTC.

Concerning this clone: The sample carries other DNA sequences with the same CDR3. The rearrangement links TRBV9 to TRBJ2-2, with D maybe TRBD2 (5 bases). Germline values: CDR1 SGDLS, CDR2 YYNGEE. CDR3 length equals 15 residues. V was cut by 0 bases and J by 5 bases, with 11 bases left in between. The DNA for the CDR3 is TGTGCCAGCAGCGTAGCGCCGGGGAATACCGGGGAGCTGTTTTTT. Translating it yields CASSVAPGNTGELFF.

For the CDR3, the DNA is TGTGCCAGCAGTGCAGGGGCCGCCACCGGGGAGCTGTTTTTT. Translating it yields CASSAGAATGELFF. The rearrangement uses TRBV27 and TRBJ2-2; TRBD1 might be the D (6 bases). Germline V gives CDR1 MNHEY, CDR2 SMNVEV (reference sequence). V gave up 5 bases and J gave up 4 bases, with 11 bases separating them. The CDR3 runs 14 residues.

This clone was detected only a few times. V is TRBV23-1 and J is TRBJ2-4; D gene ambiguous. TRBV23-1 is known as an ORF, though its function is uncertain. The V end was cut by 7 bases, the J end by 0 bases, with 13 bases between. The CDR3 has 15 residues. CDR3 coding DNA: TGCGCCAGCACCCCATTTCGAGTAGCCAAAAACATTCAGTACTTC. Its protein product is CASTPFRVAKNIQYF.

This chain joins TRBV6-5 and TRBJ2-5; no clear D gene. In germline, CDR1 is MNHEY, CDR2 SVGAGI. The CDR3 is 14 residues long. The V end lost 0 bases, the J end lost 4 bases, and 9 bases lay between the germline ends. CDR3 in amino acids: CASSYSWVGETQYF. The CDR3 nucleotides are TGTGCCAGCAGTTACTCCTGGGTGGGAGAGACCCAGTACTTC.

V and J are TRBV20-1 and TRBJ1-3; the D gene is possibly TRBD1 (5 bases). Trimming removed 3 bases from V and 9 bases from J, with 9 bases in between. This CDR3 comprises 11 residues. Germline CDR1 and CDR2: DFQATT and SNEGSKA (reference sequence). DNA of the CDR3: TGCAGTGCTAGTCCCGGGGGCACCATATATTTT. Protein: CSASPGGTIYF.